Detailed here is one T cell receptor (beta chain). Its antigen is undetermined. Focal radiation with ipilimumab CTLA-4 blockade was given to patients with chemo-refractory metastatic non-small-cell lung cancer. This entry belongs to a study of radiotherapy plus CTLA-4 blockade in lung cancer. Notes on the study in general: The authors reported that early blood T cell clone dynamics, with interferon-beta, best predicted response. Blood-borne expansion of tumor-derived TCR clones followed radiotherapy plus ipilimumab.

This table comes from immunoSEQ multiplex PCR, and its TCRdb copy is limited to in-frame clones, with some not included. Altogether approximately 81,000 clones are present, about 78% being singletons, with the ten largest covering approximately 4%. The specimen comprised peripheral blood, sampled from a patient treated with radiotherapy plus ipilimumab. This TCR derives from a human donor with non-small cell lung cancer who had a partial response to radiotherapy plus ipilimumab. Some clones in this sample may be carry-over from other donors' samples.

For the CDR3, the DNA is TGTGCCAGCGCAACAGATACCTACGAGCAGTACTTC. It codes for CASATDTYEQYF. The chain carries TRBV2 and TRBJ2-7; no clear D. Germline CDR1 SNHLY, CDR2 FYNNEI. This CDR3 is built from 12 residues. Trimming shortened V by 8 bases and J by 2 bases, and 10 bases separated the two germline ends.